Listed below are T cell receptor beta chains from one sample, sequenced in a study of T cells expressing NK-cell markers. TCRdb re-called the 5' RACE reads; one entry per CDR3 protein, DNA not given. This sample's table reports almost 450,000 distinct CDR3 sequences. The material sequenced was blood T cells: a sorted CD56 or NKG2C T cell subset, CD4+ or CD8+ T cells, or bulk PBMC T cells (not recorded which). The source of these receptors is a woman between 18 and 70 years old in good health. The CDR3 runs from the conserved cysteine through the conserved F or W. Fields, in order: J gene, CDR3 length, V gene, CDR3 protein.

J: TRBJ1-1; length: 14; V: TRBV12-3/TRBV12-4; CDR3: CASSFWTVDTEAFF
J: TRBJ1-5; length: 13; V: TRBV12-3/TRBV12-4; CDR3: CASSLQHNQPQHF
J: TRBJ1-4; length: 14; V: TRBV12-3/TRBV12-4; CDR3: CASSPLGGFEKLFF
J: TRBJ1-5; length: 15; V: TRBV7-2; CDR3: CASSLLTELNQPQHF
J: TRBJ2-3; length: 13; V: TRBV20-1; CDR3: CSATLVGTDTQYF
J: TRBJ2-3; length: 17; V: TRBV6-5; CDR3: CASSYGLAGSHEGTQYF
J: TRBJ2-3; length: 17; V: TRBV7-9; CDR3: CASSLVGGPFVTDTQYF
J: TRBJ2-1; length: 15; V: TRBV7-3; CDR3: CASSLRGTAYNEQFF
J: TRBJ1-3; length: 16; V: TRBV12-3/TRBV12-4; CDR3: CASSARGERAGNTIYF
J: TRBJ2-1; length: 12; V: TRBV5-4; CDR3: CASSTAGTSWFF
J: TRBJ2-5; length: 14; V: TRBV5-1; CDR3: CASSYAGDQETQYF
J: TRBJ2-6; length: 18; V: TRBV6-1; CDR3: CASSTSGQLHSGANVLTF
J: TRBJ1-1; length: 13; V: TRBV12-3/TRBV12-4; CDR3: CASSLDSMTEAFF
J: TRBJ2-1; length: 18; V: TRBV5-1; CDR3: CASSRLSGGAVSYNEQFF
J: TRBJ2-1; length: 18; V: TRBV4-1; CDR3: CASSQESVDSLPYNEQFF
J: TRBJ2-6; length: 18; V: TRBV14; CDR3: CASSQGIRGSSGANVLTF
J: TRBJ1-6; length: 14; V: TRBV27; CDR3: CASSTTGNNSPLHF
J: TRBJ2-7; length: 15; V: TRBV20-1; CDR3: CSARAGQGATYEQYF
J: TRBJ2-3; length: 14; V: TRBV5-5; CDR3: CASSWRGGTDTQYF
J: TRBJ2-2; length: 17; V: TRBV7-9; CDR3: CASSLGPSGSPSGELFF
J: TRBJ1-3; length: 14; V: TRBV7-8; CDR3: CASRPDRAGNTIYF
J: TRBJ2-1; length: 14; V: TRBV20-1; CDR3: CSARVGGEGSEQFF
J: TRBJ2-1; length: 15; V: TRBV4-1; CDR3: CASSQDGLGYNEQFF
J: TRBJ1-1; length: 14; V: TRBV3-1; CDR3: CASSQGGGGTEAFF
J: TRBJ2-3; length: 15; V: TRBV6-5; CDR3: CASSYGGRGPDTQYF
J: TRBJ1-2; length: 15; V: TRBV9; CDR3: CASSVDVGGVYGYTF
J: TRBJ2-4; length: 14; V: TRBV6-1; CDR3: CATLGHQVKNIQYF
J: TRBJ2-3; length: 16; V: TRBV7-2; CDR3: CASSLALAGGIDTQYF
J: TRBJ2-5; length: 15; V: TRBV20-1; CDR3: CSARFLAAYQETQYF
J: TRBJ2-1; length: 12; V: TRBV19; CDR3: CASSITANEQFF
J: TRBJ2-3; length: 17; V: TRBV5-6; CDR3: CASSLDLSGGRVDTQYF
J: TRBJ2-1; length: 13; V: TRBV6-2/TRBV6-3; CDR3: CASRTSGINEQFF
J: TRBJ1-2; length: 12; V: TRBV6-5; CDR3: CASRNGDYGYTF
J: TRBJ2-6; length: 17; V: TRBV5-4; CDR3: CASSPFGDSLRANVLTF
J: TRBJ2-1; length: 16; V: TRBV9; CDR3: CASSSHPSGGDNEQFF
J: TRBJ2-4; length: 15; V: TRBV5-1; CDR3: CASSLVGTDKNIQYF
J: TRBJ2-3; length: 14; V: TRBV27; CDR3: CASSLWTGADTQYF